This TCR beta chain was retrieved from a study of cytomegalovirus exposure and HLA in healthy donors. Study information: There were fewer than 500 genotyped donors. Of these, roughly 86% fell in the genetic ancestry cluster associated with self-reported Caucasian donors. Study-level results: HLA restriction was apparent for most CMV-associated TCR beta chains in a later analysis. Presence/absence analyses assumed roughly uniform sequencing depth across donors, which may not hold. Per a later analysis, HLA-associated TCR beta chains showed more clonal expansion than other, equally common TCR beta chains.

This clone was seen more than once but under ten times. Its antigen is still unknown. The trim removed 6 bases at V and 4 bases at J, leaving 7 bases unmatched. The CDR3 covers 13 residues. The germline V gene has CDR1 SGHRS and CDR2 YFSETQ. The primer mix had 60 Vbeta and 13 Jbeta primers. This table comes from immunoSEQ multiplex PCR, and its TCRdb copy is limited to in-frame clones, with some not included. The profile shows around 130,000 clones, 80% to 85% of them singletons. The chain links TRBV5-1 to TRBJ2-7; 7 bases agree with TRBD1. The receptor was isolated from a human donor in good health. Input material: PBMCs. CDR3 loop: CASTRQGAYEQYF. The DNA of the CDR3 is TGCGCCAGCACAAGACAGGGCGCGTACGAGCAGTACTTC. The entire variable domain, with the rest obtained from reference TRBV5-1 and TRBJ2-7, is as follows: KAGVTQTPRYLIKTRGQQVTLSCSPISGHRSVSWYQQTPGQGLQFLFEYFSETQRNKGNFPGRFSGRQFSNSRSEMNVSTLELGDSALYLCASTRQGAYEQYFGPGTRLTVT.